The present TCR beta chain was sequenced within a study of OX40 agonist ivuxolimab in advanced cancers. At the level of the study: At 0.01 to 10 mg/kg, ivuxolimab was administered intravenously to patients every 2 weeks. Findings and caveats of the study: Expanded clones were, on average, more numerous in CD8+ T cells than in CD4+.

Samples of blood were obtained at baseline, on cycle 4 day 1, and on cycle 7 day 1. This clone was recorded a few times. What it binds is not known. Sequencing used immunoSEQ multiplex PCR; TCRdb keeps in-frame clones, though not all of them. The sample carries 40,000 to 50,000 clones, approximately 86% recorded once. This CDR3 region has 14 residues. Germline CDR1 MDHEN, CDR2 SYDVKM. The V segment lost 8 bases and the J segment 0 bases; nucleotides outside the gene matches: 4. The sequenced sample was CD4+ or CD8+ T cells sorted from blood, obtained in a trial of the OX40 agonist ivuxolimab. The TCR originated in an adult with an advanced solid tumor such as melanoma, head and neck, liver or kidney cancer. The chain recombines TRBV28 with TRBJ1-5, with 7 bases aligning to TRBD1. The CDR3 DNA is TGTGCCAGCGGGGGACAGTATAGCAATCAGCCCCAGCATTTT. It is translated as CASGGQYSNQPQHF.